This TCR beta chain was documented in a study of early T cells in non-severe SARS-CoV-2 infection. Study background: Chains were unpaired, as sequencing was done on bulk RNA from unsorted whole blood.

TCRdb independently ran MiXCR on the 5' RACE reads; one entry per CDR3 protein. The sample has approximately 76,000 distinct CDR3 sequences; roughly 10% are singletons. Germline lookup yields CDR1 DFQATT and CDR2 SNEGSKA (reference sequence). Trimming took off 1 base at V and 4 bases at J, with 15 bases between the two ends. CDR3 length equals 15 residues. This clonotype was recorded at least ten times. The receptor's source is an adult who was a healthcare worker with PCR-confirmed SARS-CoV-2 infection or an uninfected control (not recorded which). This chain links TRBV20-1 with TRBJ2-3, with D perhaps TRBD2 (6 bases). Sequencing was done on a sample of whole blood. The CDR3 reads CSARAPGGGSDTQYF. DNA of the CDR3: TGCAGTGCTAGAGCCCCCGGTGGGGGGTCAGATACGCAGTATTTT.